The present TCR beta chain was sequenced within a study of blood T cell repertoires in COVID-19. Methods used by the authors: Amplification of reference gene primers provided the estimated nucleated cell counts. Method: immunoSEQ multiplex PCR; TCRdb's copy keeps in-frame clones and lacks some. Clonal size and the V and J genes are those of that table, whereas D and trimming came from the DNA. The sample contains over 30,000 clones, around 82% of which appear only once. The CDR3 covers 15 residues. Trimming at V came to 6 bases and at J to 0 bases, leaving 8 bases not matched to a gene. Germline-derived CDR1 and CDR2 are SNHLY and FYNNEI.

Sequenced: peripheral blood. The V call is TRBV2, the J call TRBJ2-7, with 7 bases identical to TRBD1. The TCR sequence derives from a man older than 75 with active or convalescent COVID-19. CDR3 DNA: TGTGCCAGCAGCGATGGGACAGCCACCTCCTACGAGCAGTACTTC. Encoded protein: CASSDGTATSYEQYF.